What follows are 25 T cell receptor beta chains derived from one specimen sequenced in a study of T-cell reconstitution after alpha-beta-depleted transplantation in children. Preparation of the TCRbeta library was carried out with unique molecular identifiers. TCRdb reprocessed the PCR reads via MiXCR and lists one record per CDR3 protein. The table lists around 78,000 distinct CDR3 sequences, around 6.6% of them singletons. Specimen: PBMCs from the stem cell graft donor, collected from the stem cell graft. The receptors here all came from a human donor who donated a stem cell graft to a child with acute lymphoblastic leukemia.

There are many counts of this clonotype. The rearrangement joins TRBV24-1 to TRBJ2-5, with 9 positions matching TRBD1. CDR3 size: 15 residues. Germline V lookup: CDR1 KGHDR, CDR2 SFDVKD. V dropped 6 bases and J dropped 5; count of bases not matched to a gene: 9. In DNA, the CDR3 is TGTGCCACCAGTCCTCAACAGGGGGCGTTGGAGACCCAGTACTTC. Translating gives CATSPQQGALETQYF.

At least ten counts were recorded for this clonotype. The chain joins TRBV9 to TRBJ2-5; 16 bases are a match to TRBD2. The V and J ends lost 4 bases and 5 bases, in that order; junction bases with no gene match: 5. The CDR3 has 16 amino acids. CDR1 and CDR2 from the germline V gene are SGDLS and YYNGEE. DNA for the CDR3: TGTGCCAGCAGCATGGGACTAGCGGGAGGGTACGAGACCCAGTACTTC. Amino acids: CASSMGLAGGYETQYF.

This clonotype came up many times. The chain uses TRBV10-3 and TRBJ1-1; the D gene is possibly TRBD1 (6 bases). The CDR3 has 11 residues. CDR1 is ENHRY, CDR2 SYGVKD, per germline. V was shortened by 4 bases and J by 8 bases, with 8 bases between the two germline ends. CDR3 bases: TGTGCCATCAGTGCAGGGGACGAAGCTTTCTTT. Translating it yields CAISAGDEAFF.

This clonotype was detected a few times. V is TRBV6-2 or TRBV6-3 and J is TRBJ1-5; no clear D gene. The CDR3 length is 15 residues. Germline V lookup: CDR1 MNHEY, CDR2 SVGEGT. V dropped 0 bases and J dropped 7 bases, with 13 bases sitting between them. The CDR3 loop reads CASSYSTSRLQPQHF. The CDR3 DNA follows: TGTGCCAGCAGTTACTCGACCAGCCGTTTACAGCCCCAGCATTTT.

Ten or more counts support this clonotype. The chain recombines TRBV3-1 with TRBJ2-5; 8 nucleotides line up with TRBD2. Germline values: CDR1 LGHDT, CDR2 YNNKEL (reference sequence). Trimming took 4 bases from V and 7 from J; bases not matched to a gene: 14. CDR3 length: 16 amino acids. The CDR3 region has the DNA TGTGCCAGCAGCCCCGTCCGGCTAGCGGGTTCTGGGACCCAGTACTTC. Translated, it gives CASSPVRLAGSGTQYF.

Many counts were recorded for this clonotype. This CDR3 is CASSPRGRGLDGYTF. CDR3 nucleotides: TGTGCCAGCAGCCCCCGAGGGAGGGGTCTCGATGGCTACACCTTC. The chain carries TRBV7-8 and TRBJ1-2, with TRBD1 as a possible D gene (5 bases). The germline V gene encodes CDR1 SGHVS and CDR2 FQNEAQ. This CDR3 region has 15 residues. Between the trimmed V and J ends, which lost 5 bases and 6 bases, there was a span of 19 bases.

This clonotype has a count of ten or more. The rearrangement links TRBV12-3 or TRBV12-4 to TRBJ2-7; tentative D call: TRBD1 (5 bases). The CDR3 totals 12 residues. Deletions cut 6 bases from V and 4 bases from J, with 10 bases between. CDR3 in DNA: TGTGCCAGCAGCCCTAGACAGTACGAGCAGTACTTC. Translating gives CASSPRQYEQYF.

This clonotype has at least ten counts. This chain joins TRBV20-1 and TRBJ2-3; the D gene is possibly TRBD2 (6 bases). Germline V gives CDR1 DFQATT, CDR2 SNEGSKA (reference sequence). CDR3 size: 16 residues. V was pared by 3 bases and J by 3 bases, with 19 bases between. CDR3 region: CSASFVGGELTDTQYF. The CDR3 bases are TGCAGTGCTAGTTTTGTCGGGGGTGAATTGACAGATACGCAGTATTTT.

This clonotype was observed at least ten times. The gene calls are TRBV5-6 and TRBJ1-4; 9 positions agree with TRBD1. This CDR3 has 17 amino acids. Trimming took 2 bases from V and 3 from J; bases not matched to a gene: 8. CDR1 is SGHDT and CDR2 is YYEEEE in the germline V gene. The CDR3 sequence: CASSFMAYRGPNEKLFF. The CDR3 DNA is TGTGCCAGCAGCTTTATGGCCTACAGGGGGCCTAATGAAAAACTGTTTTTT.

The table lists this clonotype with many counts. The chain recombines TRBV18 with TRBJ1-2, with TRBD1 matching 8 bases. The junction had 4 bases not matched to a gene; V was cut back by 1 base and J by 3 bases. The CDR3 runs 15 residues. Looked up from germline, CDR1 is KGHSH and CDR2 is LQKENI. In DNA form, the CDR3 reads TGTGCCAGCTCACCACTGGACAGGGATGACTATGGCTACACCTTC. This gives the protein CASSPLDRDDYGYTF.

The sample holds many counts of this clonotype. The rearrangement uses TRBV28 and TRBJ2-5; 12 positions match TRBD2. V lost 4 bases to trimming and J lost 2 bases; unmatched junction nucleotides: 5. This CDR3 has 16 amino acids. The germline gives CDR1 MDHEN, CDR2 SYDVKM. The CDR3 spells CASSSRTSGTQETQYF. The CDR3 DNA follows: TGTGCCAGCAGTTCGCGGACTAGCGGGACTCAAGAGACCCAGTACTTC.

This clonotype has at least ten counts. The chain combines TRBV29-1 with TRBJ2-4; TRBD2 aligns across 7 bases. The trim removed 5 bases at V and 7 bases at J, leaving 5 bases unmatched. Germline assignment: CDR1 SQVTM and CDR2 ANQGSEA. The CDR3 spans 12 residues. The CDR3: CSVTSGGNIQYF. CDR3 in DNA: TGCAGCGTTACTTCCGGGGGGAACATTCAGTACTTC. Full variable domain (outside the CDR3, taken from reference TRBV29-1 and TRBJ2-4): SAVISQKPSRDICQRGTSLTIQCQVDSQVTMMFWYRQQPGQSLTLIATANQGSEATYESGFVIDKFPISRPNLTFSTLTVSNMSPEDSSIYLCSVTSGGNIQYFGAGTRLSVL.

This clonotype was seen repeatedly, ten times or more. The chain recombines TRBV5-1 with TRBJ2-5; no clear D gene. Germline CDR1 and CDR2: SGHRS and YFSETQ. V was clipped by 4 bases and J by 5 bases, with 18 bases between them. The CDR3 has 15 residues. Written as DNA, the CDR3 is TGCGCCAGCAGCCCGGACCTTGCGCCCGGGGAGACCCAGTACTTC. Amino acids: CASSPDLAPGETQYF.

Here the CDR3 reads CASSSGQGGPETQYF. As DNA, the CDR3 is TGTGCCAGCAGCTCGGGACAGGGGGGTCCAGAGACCCAGTACTTC. The chain employs TRBV7-3 and TRBJ2-5; 11 bases are shared with TRBD1. The CDR3 loop spans 15 amino acids. The V gene's germline CDR1 is SGHTA and CDR2 FQGTGA. V shed 4 bases and J 4 bases; nucleotides not matched to a gene: 5.

This clonotype was found many times. V usage is TRBV12-3 or TRBV12-4 and J usage is TRBJ1-1; 7 bases are shared with TRBD1. V shed 5 bases, J shed 1 base, and the junction held 7 bases outside the gene matches. This CDR3 spans 15 amino acids. CDR3 sequence (DNA): TGTGCCAGCAGTACCGCAGGGGGGTGGAACACTGAAGCTTTCTTT. The encoded protein is CASSTAGGWNTEAFF.

The CDR3 protein is CATSRDRVNQPQHF. As DNA, the CDR3 is TGTGCCACCAGCAGAGACAGGGTCAATCAGCCCCAGCATTTT. This chain joins TRBV15 and TRBJ1-5, with a tentative D call TRBD1 (5 bases). Germline CDR1 is LNHNV and CDR2 is YYDKDF (reference sequence). The V end was cut by 0 bases, the J end by 3 bases, with 6 bases between. CDR3 length: 14 residues.

This clonotype occurred many times. The junction departs from germline at one end; a sequencing error may be responsible. J is TRBJ2-5 and V is TRBV29-1; D is ambiguous. The CDR3 sequence is 12 residues long. Germline lookup yields CDR1 SQVTM and CDR2 ANQGSEA. DNA of the CDR3: TGCAGCGTTGGGAGTTTCGTGGAGACCCATTACTTC. Its translation is CSVGSFVETHYF.

The chain couples TRBV7-4 to TRBJ2-7; D gene unclear. CDR3 length: 14 amino acids. Germline values: CDR1 SGHVT, CDR2 SQSDAQ. Trimming took 6 bases from V and 1 from J, leaving 13 bases between them. For the CDR3, the DNA is TGTGCCAGCAGTTTTAACTCCGGGTCCTACGAGCAGTACTTC. Translation gives CASSFNSGSYEQYF.

The V gene is TRBV6-1, the J gene TRBJ2-1, with D tentatively TRBD2 (5 bases). This CDR3 is 14 amino acids long. From germline, CDR1 is MNHNS and CDR2 SASEGT. Between the trimmed V and J ends, which lost 6 bases and 9 bases, there was a span of 18 bases. CDR3 sequence: CASRPPVRGSEQFF. In DNA form, the CDR3 reads TGTGCCAGCAGACCACCAGTCCGGGGTTCTGAGCAGTTCTTC.

This clonotype was recorded at least ten times. This chain connects TRBV4-2 to TRBJ1-1; D remains ambiguous. V was trimmed by 1 base and J by 3 bases, leaving 6 bases between them. This CDR3 is built from 13 residues. Germline-derived CDR1 and CDR2 are LGHNA and YNFKEQ. Written as DNA, the CDR3 is TGTGCCAGCAGCCAAGTAAAGGACACTGAAGCTTTCTTT. Translation gives CASSQVKDTEAFF.

The V gene is TRBV7-3, the J gene TRBJ2-1; 9 nucleotides align to TRBD2. J was trimmed by 10 bases and V by 5 bases; bases with no gene match: 12. CDR1 is SGHTA and CDR2 is FQGTGA in the germline V gene. The CDR3 extends over 15 amino acids. The CDR3: CASSPRTRAGGEQFF. CDR3 nucleotides: TGTGCCAGCAGCCCCCGGACCCGGGCGGGAGGGGAGCAGTTCTTC.

Ten or more counts support this clonotype. The genes are TRBV15 and TRBJ1-2, with D unclear. Germline-derived CDR1 and CDR2 are LNHNV and YYDKDF (reference sequence). The CDR3 sequence is 13 residues long. The V gene lost 0 bases and the J gene lost 2 bases, with 4 bases spanning the gap. The CDR3 loop is CATSRDQNYGYTF. The DNA of the CDR3 is TGTGCCACCAGCAGAGACCAGAACTATGGCTACACCTTC.

This clonotype was seen repeatedly, ten times or more. The chain joins TRBV4-2 to TRBJ2-1; 8 nucleotides align to TRBD2. The CDR3 covers 17 residues. The junction had 16 bases not matched to a gene; V was cut back by 3 bases and J by 9 bases. CDR1 LGHNA and CDR2 YNFKEQ come from the germline V gene. The CDR3 nucleotides read TGTGCCAGCAGCCACTACTCATCTCGGGGGGGCCAGGGTGAGCAGTTCTTC. Protein product: CASSHYSSRGGQGEQFF.

This clonotype was detected only a few times. The chain recombines TRBV3-1 with TRBJ1-4; TRBD1 aligns across 8 bases. The germline gives CDR1 LGHDT, CDR2 YNNKEL (reference sequence). CDR3 length: 17 amino acids. V shed 1 base and J 3 bases; nucleotides not matched to a gene: 7. Written as DNA, the CDR3 is TGTGCCAGCAGCCAAGCCTACGGGACAGGCCCTAATGAAAAACTGTTTTTT. It codes for CASSQAYGTGPNEKLFF.

This clonotype came up a few times. V is TRBV7-2 and J is TRBJ2-5; no firm D call. Germline CDR1 SGHTA, CDR2 FQGNSA. The V end lost 8 bases, the J end lost 2 bases, and 15 bases lay between the germline ends. The CDR3 totals 14 residues. The CDR3 is CASFPQWFQETQYF. CDR3 coding DNA: TGTGCCAGCTTCCCTCAGTGGTTTCAAGAGACCCAGTACTTC.